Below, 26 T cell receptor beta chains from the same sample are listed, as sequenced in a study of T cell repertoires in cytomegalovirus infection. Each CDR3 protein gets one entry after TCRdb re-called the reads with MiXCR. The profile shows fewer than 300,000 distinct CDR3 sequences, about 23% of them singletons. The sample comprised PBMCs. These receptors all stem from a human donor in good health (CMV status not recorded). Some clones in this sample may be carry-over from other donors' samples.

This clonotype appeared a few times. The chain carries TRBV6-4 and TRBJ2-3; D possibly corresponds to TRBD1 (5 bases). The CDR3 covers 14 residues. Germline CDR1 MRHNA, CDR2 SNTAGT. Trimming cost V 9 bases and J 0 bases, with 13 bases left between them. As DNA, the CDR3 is TGTGCCAGACGACAGACAAGTAGCACAGATACGCAGTATTTT. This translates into CARRQTSSTDTQYF.

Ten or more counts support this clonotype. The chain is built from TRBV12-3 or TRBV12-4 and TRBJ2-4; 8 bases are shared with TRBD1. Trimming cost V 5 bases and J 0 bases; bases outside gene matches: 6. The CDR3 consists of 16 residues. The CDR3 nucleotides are TGTGCCAGCAGTCTCGGGACAGGTGGAGCCAAAAACATTCAGTACTTC. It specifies CASSLGTGGAKNIQYF.

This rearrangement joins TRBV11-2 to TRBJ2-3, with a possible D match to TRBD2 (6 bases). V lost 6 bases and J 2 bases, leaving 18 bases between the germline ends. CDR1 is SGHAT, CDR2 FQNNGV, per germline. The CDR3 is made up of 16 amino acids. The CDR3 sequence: CASSSKLPGDTDTQYF. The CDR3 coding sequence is TGTGCCAGCAGTTCAAAATTACCGGGAGACACAGATACGCAGTATTTT.

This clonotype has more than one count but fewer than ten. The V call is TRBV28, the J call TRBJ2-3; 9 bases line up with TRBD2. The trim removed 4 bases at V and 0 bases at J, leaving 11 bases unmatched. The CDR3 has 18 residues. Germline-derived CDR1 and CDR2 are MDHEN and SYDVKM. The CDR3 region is CASSSPRGGASSTDTQYF. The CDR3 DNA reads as TGTGCCAGCAGTTCCCCGCGGGGGGGAGCTTCTAGCACAGATACGCAGTATTTT. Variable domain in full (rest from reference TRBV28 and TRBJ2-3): DVKVTQSSRYLVKRTGEKVFLECVQDMDHENMFWYRQDPGLGLRLIYFSYDVKMKEKGDIPEGYSVSREKKERFSLILESASTNQTSMYLCASSSPRGGASSTDTQYFGPGTRLTVL.

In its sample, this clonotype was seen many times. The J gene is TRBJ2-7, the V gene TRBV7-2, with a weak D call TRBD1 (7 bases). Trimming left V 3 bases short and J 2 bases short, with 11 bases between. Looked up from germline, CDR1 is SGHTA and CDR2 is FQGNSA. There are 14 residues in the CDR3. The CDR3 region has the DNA TGTGCCAGCAGCTTTGGAGGGACAGCCTACGAGCAGTACTTC. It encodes CASSFGGTAYEQYF.

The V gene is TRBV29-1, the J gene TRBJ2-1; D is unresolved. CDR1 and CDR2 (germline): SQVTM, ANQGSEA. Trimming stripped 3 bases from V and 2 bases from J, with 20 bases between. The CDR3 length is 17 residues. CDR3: CSVDQSWARSPYNEQFF. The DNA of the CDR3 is TGCAGCGTTGACCAGAGTTGGGCCCGGAGCCCCTACAATGAGCAGTTCTTC.

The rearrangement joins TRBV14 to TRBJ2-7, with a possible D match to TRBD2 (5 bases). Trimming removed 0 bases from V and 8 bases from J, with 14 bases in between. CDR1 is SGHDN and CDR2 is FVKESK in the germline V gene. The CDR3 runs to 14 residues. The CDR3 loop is CASSQDRGPGKQYF. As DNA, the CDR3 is TGTGCCAGCAGCCAAGATCGAGGCCCCGGGAAGCAGTACTTC. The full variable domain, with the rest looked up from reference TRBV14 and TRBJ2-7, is EAGVTQFPSHSVIEKGQTVTLRCDPISGHDNLYWYRRVMGKEIKFLLHFVKESKQDESGMPNNRFLAERTGGTYSTLKVQPAELEDSGVYFCASSQDRGPGKQYFGPGTRLTVT.

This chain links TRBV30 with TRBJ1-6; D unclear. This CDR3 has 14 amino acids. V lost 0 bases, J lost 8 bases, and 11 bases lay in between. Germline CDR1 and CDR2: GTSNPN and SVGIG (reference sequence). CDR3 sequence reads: CAWSVGPADSPLHF. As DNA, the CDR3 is TGTGCCTGGAGTGTAGGTCCGGCGGATTCACCCCTCCACTTT.

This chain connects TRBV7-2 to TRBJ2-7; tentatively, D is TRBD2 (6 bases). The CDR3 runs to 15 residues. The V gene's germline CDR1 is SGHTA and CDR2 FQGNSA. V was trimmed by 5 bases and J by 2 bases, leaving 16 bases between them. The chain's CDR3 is CASSPWGSGTYEQYF. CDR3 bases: TGTGCCAGCAGCCCTTGGGGTAGCGGTACCTACGAGCAGTACTTC.

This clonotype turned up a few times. CDR3 region: CASSLDSSTYNEQFF. The CDR3 DNA sequence: TGCGCCAGCAGCTTGGATAGTTCTACTTACAATGAGCAGTTCTTC. V is TRBV5-1 and J is TRBJ2-1; the D is unclear. This CDR3 contains 15 residues. The V end lost 0 bases, the J end lost 4 bases, and 11 bases lay between the germline ends. Germline CDR1 and CDR2: SGHRS and YFSETQ.

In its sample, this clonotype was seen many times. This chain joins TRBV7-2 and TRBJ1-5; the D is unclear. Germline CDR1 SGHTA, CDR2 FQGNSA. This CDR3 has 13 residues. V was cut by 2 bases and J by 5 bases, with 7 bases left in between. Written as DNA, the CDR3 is TGTGCCAGCAGCTTAAACCCCCATCAGCCCCAGCATTTT. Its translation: CASSLNPHQPQHF.

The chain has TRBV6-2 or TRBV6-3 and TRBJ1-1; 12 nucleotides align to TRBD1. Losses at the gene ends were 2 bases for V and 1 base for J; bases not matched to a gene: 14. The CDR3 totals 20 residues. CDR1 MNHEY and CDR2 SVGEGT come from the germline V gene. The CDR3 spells CASSYGTGTGGQLRNTEAFF. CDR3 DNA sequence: TGTGCCAGCAGTTACGGAACCGGGACAGGGGGCCAGTTACGGAACACTGAAGCTTTCTTT.

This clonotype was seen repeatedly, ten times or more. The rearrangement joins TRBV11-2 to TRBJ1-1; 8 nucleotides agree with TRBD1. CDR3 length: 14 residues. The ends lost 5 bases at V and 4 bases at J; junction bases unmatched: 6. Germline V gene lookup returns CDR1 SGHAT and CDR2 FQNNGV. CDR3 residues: CASSDEDRVTEAFF. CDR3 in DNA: TGTGCCAGCAGCGACGAGGACAGGGTCACTGAAGCTTTCTTT. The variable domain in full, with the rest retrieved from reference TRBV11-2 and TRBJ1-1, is EAGVAQSPRYKIIEKRQSVAFWCNPISGHATLYWYQQILGQGPKLLIQFQNNGVVDDSQLPKDRFSAERLKGVDSTLKIQPAKLEDSAVYLCASSDEDRVTEAFFGQGTRLTVV.

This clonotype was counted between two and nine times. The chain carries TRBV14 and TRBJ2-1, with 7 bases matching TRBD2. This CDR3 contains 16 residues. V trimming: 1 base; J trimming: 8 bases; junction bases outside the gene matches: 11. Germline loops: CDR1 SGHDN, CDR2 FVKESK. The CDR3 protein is CASSQAVVREEDEQFF. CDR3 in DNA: TGTGCCAGCAGCCAAGCCGTGGTACGGGAGGAGGATGAGCAGTTCTTC.

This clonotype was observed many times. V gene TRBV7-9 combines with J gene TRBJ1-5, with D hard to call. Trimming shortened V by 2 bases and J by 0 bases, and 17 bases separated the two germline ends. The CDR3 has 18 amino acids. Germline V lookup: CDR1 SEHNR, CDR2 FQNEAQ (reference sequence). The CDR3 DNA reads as TGTGCCAGCAGCTTACGCGACATGGATGGGTATAGCAATCAGCCCCAGCATTTT. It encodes CASSLRDMDGYSNQPQHF.

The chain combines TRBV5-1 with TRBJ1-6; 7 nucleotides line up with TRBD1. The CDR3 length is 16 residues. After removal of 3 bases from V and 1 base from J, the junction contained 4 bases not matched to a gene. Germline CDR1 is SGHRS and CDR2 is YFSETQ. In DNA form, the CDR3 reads TGCGCCAGCAGCTGGGGCAGGGGGTCCTATAATTCACCCCTCCACTTT. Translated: CASSWGRGSYNSPLHF. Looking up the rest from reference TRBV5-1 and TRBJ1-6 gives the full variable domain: KAGVTQTPRYLIKTRGQQVTLSCSPISGHRSVSWYQQTPGQGLQFLFEYFSETQRNKGNFPGRFSGRQFSNSRSEMNVSTLELGDSALYLCASSWGRGSYNSPLHFGNGTRLTVT.

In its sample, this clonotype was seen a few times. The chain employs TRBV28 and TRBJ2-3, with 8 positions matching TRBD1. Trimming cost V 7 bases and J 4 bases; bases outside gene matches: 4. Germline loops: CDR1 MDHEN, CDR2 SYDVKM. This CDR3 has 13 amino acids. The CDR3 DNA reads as TGTGCCAGCAAACAGGGGGGCCCAGATACGCAGTATTTT. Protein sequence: CASKQGGPDTQYF.

DNA of the CDR3: TGTGCCAGCTCACCGTCTCGGTCCGAGACCCAGTACTTC. Its protein product is CASSPSRSETQYF. V is TRBV18 and J is TRBJ2-5; D uncertain. Germline V lookup: CDR1 KGHSH, CDR2 LQKENI. The V end was cut by 3 bases, the J end by 5 bases, with 10 bases between. The length of the CDR3 is 13 residues.

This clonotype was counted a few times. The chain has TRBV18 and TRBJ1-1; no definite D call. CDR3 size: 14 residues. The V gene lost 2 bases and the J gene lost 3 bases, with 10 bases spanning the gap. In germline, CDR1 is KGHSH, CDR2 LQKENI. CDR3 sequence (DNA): TGTGCCAGCTCACCAACGGACGGGTACACTGAAGCTTTCTTT. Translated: CASSPTDGYTEAFF.

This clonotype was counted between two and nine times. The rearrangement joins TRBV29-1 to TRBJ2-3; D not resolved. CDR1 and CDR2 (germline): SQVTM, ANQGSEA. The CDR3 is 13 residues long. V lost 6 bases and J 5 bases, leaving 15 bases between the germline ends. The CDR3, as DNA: TGCAGCGTGTTCAGGTGGTCTGGAGATACGCAGTATTTT. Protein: CSVFRWSGDTQYF.

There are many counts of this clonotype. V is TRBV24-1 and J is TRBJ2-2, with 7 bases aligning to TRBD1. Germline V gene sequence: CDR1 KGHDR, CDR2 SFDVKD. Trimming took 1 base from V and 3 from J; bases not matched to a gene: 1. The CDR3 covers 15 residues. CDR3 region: CATSDLGTDTGELFF. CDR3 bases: TGTGCCACCAGTGATTTAGGGACAGACACCGGGGAGCTGTTTTTT.

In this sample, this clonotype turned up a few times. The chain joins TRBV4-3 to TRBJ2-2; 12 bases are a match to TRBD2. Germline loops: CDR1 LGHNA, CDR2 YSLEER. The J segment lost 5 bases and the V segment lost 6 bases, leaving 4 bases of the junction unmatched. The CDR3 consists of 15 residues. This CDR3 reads CASRTGLAGTGELFF. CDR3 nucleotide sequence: TGCGCCAGCAGAACGGGACTAGCGGGTACCGGGGAGCTGTTTTTT.

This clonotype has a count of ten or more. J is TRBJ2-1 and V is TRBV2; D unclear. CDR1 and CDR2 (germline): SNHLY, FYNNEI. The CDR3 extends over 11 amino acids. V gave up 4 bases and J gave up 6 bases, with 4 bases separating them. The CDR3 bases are TGTGCCAGCAGTGGGAGCAATGAGCAGTTCTTC. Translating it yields CASSGSNEQFF.

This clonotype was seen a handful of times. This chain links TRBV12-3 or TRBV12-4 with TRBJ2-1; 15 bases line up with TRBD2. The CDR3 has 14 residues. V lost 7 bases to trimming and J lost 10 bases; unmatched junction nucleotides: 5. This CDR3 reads CASIPGTSGREQFF. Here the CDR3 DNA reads TGTGCCAGCATCCCGGGGACTAGCGGGAGGGAGCAGTTCTTC.

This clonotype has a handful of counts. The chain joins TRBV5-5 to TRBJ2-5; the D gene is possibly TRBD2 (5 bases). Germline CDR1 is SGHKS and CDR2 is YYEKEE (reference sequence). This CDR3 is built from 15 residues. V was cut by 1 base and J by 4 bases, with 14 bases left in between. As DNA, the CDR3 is TGTGCCAGCAGCTTGTACGGGGTGGCAGGAGAGACCCAGTACTTC. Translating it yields CASSLYGVAGETQYF.

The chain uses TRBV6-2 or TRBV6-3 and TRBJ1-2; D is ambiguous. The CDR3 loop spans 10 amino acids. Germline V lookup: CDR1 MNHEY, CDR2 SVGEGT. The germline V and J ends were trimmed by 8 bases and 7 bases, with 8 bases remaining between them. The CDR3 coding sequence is TGTGCCAGCGGGCTAATTGGCTACACCTTC. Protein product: CASGLIGYTF.